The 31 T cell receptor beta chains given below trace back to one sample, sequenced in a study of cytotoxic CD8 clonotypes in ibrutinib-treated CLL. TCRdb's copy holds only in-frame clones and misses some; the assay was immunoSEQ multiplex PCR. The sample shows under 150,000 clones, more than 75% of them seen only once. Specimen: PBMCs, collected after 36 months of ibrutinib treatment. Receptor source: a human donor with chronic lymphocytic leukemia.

The CDR3 loop is CASSLVFGVSETQYF. CDR3 DNA sequence: TGTGCCAGCAGCTTAGTATTTGGGGTGTCAGAGACCCAGTACTTC. J is TRBJ2-5 and V is TRBV7-2; D gene ambiguous. Trimming removed 1 base from V and 4 bases from J, with 13 bases in between. This CDR3 spans 15 amino acids. Germline V CDR1 and CDR2: SGHTA, FQGNSA.

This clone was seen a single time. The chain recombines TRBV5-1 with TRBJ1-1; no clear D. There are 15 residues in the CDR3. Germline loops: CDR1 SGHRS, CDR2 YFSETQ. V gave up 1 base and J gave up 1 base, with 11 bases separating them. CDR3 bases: TGCGCCAGCAGCTTGCTGGTGGTCTCGAACACTGAAGCTTTCTTT. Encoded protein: CASSLLVVSNTEAFF.

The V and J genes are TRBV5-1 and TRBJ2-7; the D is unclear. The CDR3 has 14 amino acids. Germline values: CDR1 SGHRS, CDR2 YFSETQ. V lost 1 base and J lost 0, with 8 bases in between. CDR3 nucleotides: TGCGCCAGCAGCTTGCTGTTTGGCTCCTACGAGCAGTACTTC. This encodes CASSLLFGSYEQYF.

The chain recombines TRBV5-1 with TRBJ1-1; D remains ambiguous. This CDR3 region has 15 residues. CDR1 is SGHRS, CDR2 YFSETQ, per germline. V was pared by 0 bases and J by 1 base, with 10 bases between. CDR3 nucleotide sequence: TGCGCCAGCAGCTTGGCCCAGCCGTCGAACACTGAAGCTTTCTTT. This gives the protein CASSLAQPSNTEAFF.

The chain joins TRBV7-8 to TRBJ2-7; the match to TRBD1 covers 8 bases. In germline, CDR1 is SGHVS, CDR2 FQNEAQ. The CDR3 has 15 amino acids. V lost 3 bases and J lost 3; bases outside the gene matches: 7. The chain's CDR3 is CASSFRWDRIYEQYF. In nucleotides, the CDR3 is TGTGCCAGCAGCTTTCGTTGGGACAGGATCTACGAGCAGTACTTC.

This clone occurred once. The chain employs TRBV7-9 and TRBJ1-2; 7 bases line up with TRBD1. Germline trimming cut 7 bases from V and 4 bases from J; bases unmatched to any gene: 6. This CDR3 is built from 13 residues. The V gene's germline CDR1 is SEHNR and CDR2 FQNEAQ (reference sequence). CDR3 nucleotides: TGTGCCAGCACCCGGGACAGCCCCTATGGCTACACCTTC. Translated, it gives CASTRDSPYGYTF. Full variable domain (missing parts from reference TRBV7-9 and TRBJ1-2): DTGVSQNPRHKITKRGQNVTFRCDPISEHNRLYWYRQTLGQGPEFLTYFQNEAQLEKSRLLSDRFSAERPKGSFSTLEIQRTEQGDSAMYLCASTRDSPYGYTFGSGTRLTVV.

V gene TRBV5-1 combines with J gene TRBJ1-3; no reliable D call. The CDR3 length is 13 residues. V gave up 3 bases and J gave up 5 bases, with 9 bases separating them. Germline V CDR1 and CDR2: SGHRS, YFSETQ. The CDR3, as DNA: TGCGCCAGCAGCTCCCGGGAAAGAAACACCATATATTTT. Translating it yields CASSSRERNTIYF. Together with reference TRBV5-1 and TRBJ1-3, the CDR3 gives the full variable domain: KAGVTQTPRYLIKTRGQQVTLSCSPISGHRSVSWYQQTPGQGLQFLFEYFSETQRNKGNFPGRFSGRQFSNSRSEMNVSTLELGDSALYLCASSSRERNTIYFGEGSWLTVV.

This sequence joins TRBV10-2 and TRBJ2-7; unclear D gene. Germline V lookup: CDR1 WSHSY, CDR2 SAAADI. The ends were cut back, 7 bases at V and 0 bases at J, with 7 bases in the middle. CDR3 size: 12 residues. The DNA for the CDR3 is TGCGCCAGCATCGGGTACTCCTACGAGCAGTACTTC. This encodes CASIGYSYEQYF.

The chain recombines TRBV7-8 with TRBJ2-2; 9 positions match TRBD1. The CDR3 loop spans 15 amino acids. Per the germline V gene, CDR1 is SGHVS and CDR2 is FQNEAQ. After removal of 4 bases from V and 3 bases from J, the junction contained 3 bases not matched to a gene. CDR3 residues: CASSSQGADTGELFF. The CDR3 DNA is TGTGCCAGCAGCTCACAGGGGGCGGACACCGGGGAGCTGTTTTTT.

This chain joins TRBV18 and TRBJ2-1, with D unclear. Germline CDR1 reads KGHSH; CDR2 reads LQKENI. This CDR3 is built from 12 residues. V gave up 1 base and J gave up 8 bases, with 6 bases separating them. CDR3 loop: CASSPRTDEQFF. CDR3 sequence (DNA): TGTGCCAGCTCACCACGGACGGATGAGCAGTTCTTC.

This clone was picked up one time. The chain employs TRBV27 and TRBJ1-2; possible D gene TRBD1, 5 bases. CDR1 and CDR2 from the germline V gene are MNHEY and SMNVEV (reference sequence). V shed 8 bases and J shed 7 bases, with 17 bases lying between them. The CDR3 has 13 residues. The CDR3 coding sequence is TGTGCCAGCCAACCCGCGGGGGGAAGTGGCTACACCTTC. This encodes CASQPAGGSGYTF.

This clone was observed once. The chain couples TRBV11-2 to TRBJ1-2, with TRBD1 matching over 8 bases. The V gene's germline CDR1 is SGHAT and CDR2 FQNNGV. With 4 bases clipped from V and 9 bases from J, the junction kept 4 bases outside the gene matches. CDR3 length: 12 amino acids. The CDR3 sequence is CASSSWTGRYTF. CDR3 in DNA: TGTGCCAGCAGCTCCTGGACAGGGCGCTACACCTTC.

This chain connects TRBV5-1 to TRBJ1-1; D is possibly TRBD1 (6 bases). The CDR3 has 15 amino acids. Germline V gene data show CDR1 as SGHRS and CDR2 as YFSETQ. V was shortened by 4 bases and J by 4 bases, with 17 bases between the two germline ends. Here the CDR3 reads CASSRSQGLGTEAFF. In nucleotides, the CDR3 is TGCGCCAGCAGCAGATCACAGGGCTTGGGCACTGAAGCTTTCTTT.

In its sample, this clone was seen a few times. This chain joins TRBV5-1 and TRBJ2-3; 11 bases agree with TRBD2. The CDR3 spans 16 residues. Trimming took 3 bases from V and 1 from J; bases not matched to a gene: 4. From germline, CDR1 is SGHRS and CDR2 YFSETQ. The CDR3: CASSSPGLAGTDTQYF. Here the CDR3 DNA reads TGCGCCAGCAGCTCCCCGGGACTAGCGGGCACAGATACGCAGTATTTT.

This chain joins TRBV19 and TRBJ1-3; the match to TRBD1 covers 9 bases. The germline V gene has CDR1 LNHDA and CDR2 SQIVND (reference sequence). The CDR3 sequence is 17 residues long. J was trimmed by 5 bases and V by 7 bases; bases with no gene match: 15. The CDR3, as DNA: TGTGCCAGTAAAACGGGACAGGGAAAGGCGAAGCGAAACACCATATATTTT. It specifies CASKTGQGKAKRNTIYF.

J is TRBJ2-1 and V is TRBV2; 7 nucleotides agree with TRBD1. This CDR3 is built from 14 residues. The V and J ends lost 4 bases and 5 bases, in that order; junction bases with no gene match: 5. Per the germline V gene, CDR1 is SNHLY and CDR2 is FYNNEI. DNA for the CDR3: TGTGCCAGCAGTGCACAGGGGTTAGACAATGAGCAGTTCTTC. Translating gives CASSAQGLDNEQFF.

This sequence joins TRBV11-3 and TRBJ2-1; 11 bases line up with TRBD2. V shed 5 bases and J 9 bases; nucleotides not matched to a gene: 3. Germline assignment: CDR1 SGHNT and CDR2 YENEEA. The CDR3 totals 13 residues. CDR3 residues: CASSEGTSGEQFF. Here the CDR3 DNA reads TGTGCCAGCAGCGAAGGGACTAGCGGTGAGCAGTTCTTC.

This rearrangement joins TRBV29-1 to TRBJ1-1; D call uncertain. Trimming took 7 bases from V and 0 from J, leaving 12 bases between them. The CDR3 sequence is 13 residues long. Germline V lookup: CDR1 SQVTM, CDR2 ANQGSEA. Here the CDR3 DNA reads TGCAGCGCGCAAATTAACCTGAACACTGAAGCTTTCTTT. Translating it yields CSAQINLNTEAFF.

DNA of the CDR3: TGTGCCAGCAGCGCCCGGACAGGGATGGGCGAGCAGTACTTC. Translation: CASSARTGMGEQYF. V is TRBV13 and J is TRBJ2-7; the match to TRBD1 covers 8 bases. Trimming cost V 5 bases and J 6 bases; bases outside gene matches: 9. This CDR3 comprises 14 residues. Germline V CDR1 and CDR2: PRHDT, FYEKMQ (reference sequence).

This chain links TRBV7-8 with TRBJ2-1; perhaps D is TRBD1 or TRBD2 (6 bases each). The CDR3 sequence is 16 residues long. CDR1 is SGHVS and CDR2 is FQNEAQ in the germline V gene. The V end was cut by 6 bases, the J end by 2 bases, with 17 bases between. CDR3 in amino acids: CASRQPYGGPYNEQFF. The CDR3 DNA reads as TGTGCCAGCAGGCAACCCTACGGGGGCCCCTACAATGAGCAGTTCTTC.

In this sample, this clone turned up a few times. This CDR3 reads CASSLGNRVYNEQFF. The CDR3, as DNA: TGTGCCAGCAGCTTAGGGAACAGGGTCTACAATGAGCAGTTCTTC. The genes are TRBV7-2 and TRBJ2-1, with D perhaps TRBD1 (6 bases). Per the germline V gene, CDR1 is SGHTA and CDR2 is FQGNSA. The CDR3 has 15 residues. V was trimmed by 1 base and J by 3 bases, leaving 10 bases between them.

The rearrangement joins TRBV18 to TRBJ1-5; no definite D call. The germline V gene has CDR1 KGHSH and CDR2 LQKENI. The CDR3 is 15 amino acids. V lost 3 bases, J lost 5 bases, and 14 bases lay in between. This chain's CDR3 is CASSPGAGLHQPQHF. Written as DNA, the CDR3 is TGTGCCAGCTCACCCGGCGCCGGCCTCCATCAGCCCCAGCATTTT.

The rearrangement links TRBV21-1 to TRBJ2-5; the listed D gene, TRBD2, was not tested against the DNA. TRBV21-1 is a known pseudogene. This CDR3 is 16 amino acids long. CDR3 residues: CASSKGAGGPSETQYF. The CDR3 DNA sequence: TGTGCCAGCAGCAAAGGGGCGGGAGGGCCGAGCGAGACCCAGTACTTC.

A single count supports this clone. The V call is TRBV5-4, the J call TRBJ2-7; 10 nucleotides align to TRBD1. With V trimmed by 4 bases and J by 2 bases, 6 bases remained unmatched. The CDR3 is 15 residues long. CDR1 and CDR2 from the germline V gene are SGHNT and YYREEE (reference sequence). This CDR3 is CASSQGTGDPYEQYF. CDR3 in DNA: TGTGCCAGCAGCCAAGGGACAGGGGACCCCTACGAGCAGTACTTC.

CDR3 region: CASSLRGAHNEQFF. The CDR3 DNA sequence: TGTGCCAGCAGCTTACGAGGGGCGCACAATGAGCAGTTCTTC. The chain links TRBV7-6 to TRBJ2-1; D may be TRBD1 or TRBD2 (5 bases each). The V end was cut by 2 bases, the J end by 5 bases, with 10 bases between. CDR1 and CDR2 (germline): SGHVS, FNYEAQ. The length of the CDR3 is 14 residues.

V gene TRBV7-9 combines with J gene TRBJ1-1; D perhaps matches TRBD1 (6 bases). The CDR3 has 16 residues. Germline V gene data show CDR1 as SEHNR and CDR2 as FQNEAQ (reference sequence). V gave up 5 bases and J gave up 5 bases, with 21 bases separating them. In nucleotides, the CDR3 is TGTGCCAGCAGCGAACCCAGGGGTTTAGCCGTAACTGAAGCTTTCTTT. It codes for CASSEPRGLAVTEAFF.

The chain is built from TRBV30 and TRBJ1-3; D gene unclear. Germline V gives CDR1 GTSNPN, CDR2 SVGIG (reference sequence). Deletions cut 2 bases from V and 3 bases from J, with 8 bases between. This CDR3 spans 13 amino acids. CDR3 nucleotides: TGTGCCTGGAGTATGAAGGGTGGAAACACCATATATTTT. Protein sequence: CAWSMKGGNTIYF.

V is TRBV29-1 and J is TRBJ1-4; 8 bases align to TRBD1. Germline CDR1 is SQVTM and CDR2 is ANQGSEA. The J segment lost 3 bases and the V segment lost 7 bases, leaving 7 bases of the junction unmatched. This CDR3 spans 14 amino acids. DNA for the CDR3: TGCAGCGCAGACGAGACAGGGGCTAATGAAAAACTGTTTTTT. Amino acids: CSADETGANEKLFF. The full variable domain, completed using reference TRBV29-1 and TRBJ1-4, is SAVISQKPSRDICQRGTSLTIQCQVDSQVTMMFWYRQQPGQSLTLIATANQGSEATYESGFVIDKFPISRPNLTFSTLTVSNMSPEDSSIYLCSADETGANEKLFFGSGTQLSVL.

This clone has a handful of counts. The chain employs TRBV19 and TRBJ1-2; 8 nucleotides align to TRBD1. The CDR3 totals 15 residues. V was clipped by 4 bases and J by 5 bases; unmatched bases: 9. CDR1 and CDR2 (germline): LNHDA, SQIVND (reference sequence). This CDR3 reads CASSKKTGEYYGYTF. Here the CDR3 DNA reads TGTGCCAGTAGTAAAAAGACAGGGGAATATTATGGCTACACCTTC.

The CDR3 loop is CASSVATAGVETQYF. The CDR3, as DNA: TGTGCCAGCAGCGTAGCTACAGCGGGAGTCGAGACCCAGTACTTC. This sequence joins TRBV9 and TRBJ2-5; TRBD2 agrees at 8 bases. Germline V gives CDR1 SGDLS, CDR2 YYNGEE. Trimming took 0 bases from V and 5 from J; bases not matched to a gene: 6. The length of the CDR3 is 15 residues.

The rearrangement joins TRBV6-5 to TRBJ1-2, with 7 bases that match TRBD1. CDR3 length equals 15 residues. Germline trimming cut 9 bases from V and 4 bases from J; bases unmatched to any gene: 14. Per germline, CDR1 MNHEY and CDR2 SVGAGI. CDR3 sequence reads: CASRGGDSNIYGYTF. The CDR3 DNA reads TGTGCCAGTAGAGGTGGGGACAGTAACATCTATGGCTACACCTTC.